These 20 T cell receptor beta chains originate from one sample sequenced in a study of T cell responses to AZD1222 COVID-19 vaccine. The method was immunoSEQ multiplex PCR; TCRdb's version includes in-frame clones alone and lacks a portion of them. The table shows 160,000 or so clones, with 75% to 90% occurring only once. The sample in question was peripheral blood, obtained after recovery from COVID-19. The receptor set was obtained from an adult who had recovered from COVID-19.

The chain joins TRBV6-1 to TRBJ2-2; D is undetermined. CDR1 and CDR2 from the germline V gene are MNHNS and SASEGT. V was pared by 3 bases and J by 6 bases, with 5 bases between. The CDR3 extends over 12 amino acids. The chain's CDR3 is CASSDLAGELFF. CDR3 nucleotide sequence: TGTGCCAGCAGTGATCTCGCCGGGGAGCTGTTTTTT.

CDR3 loop: CASSPGDTTNTGELFF. Here the CDR3 DNA reads TGTGCCAGCAGTCCGGGGGACACAACGAACACCGGGGAGCTGTTTTTT. This chain connects TRBV28 to TRBJ2-2, with D perhaps assigned TRBD1 or TRBD2 (6 bases each). V lost 5 bases and J lost 0, with 13 bases in between. In germline, CDR1 is MDHEN, CDR2 SYDVKM. The CDR3 is 16 amino acids.

V is TRBV5-4 and J is TRBJ2-3; TRBD2 might be the D (6 bases). Germline values: CDR1 SGHNT, CDR2 YYREEE (reference sequence). The CDR3 spans 14 residues. V lost 0 bases to trimming and J lost 2 bases, with 7 bases between them. The CDR3 spells CASSLGGDTDTQYF. Here the CDR3 DNA reads TGTGCCAGCAGCTTGGGGGGGGACACAGATACGCAGTATTTT.

The rearrangement uses TRBV7-9 and TRBJ2-7; D may be TRBD2 (6 bases). Germline CDR1 SEHNR, CDR2 FQNEAQ (reference sequence). The CDR3 loop spans 15 amino acids. The V end lost 5 bases, the J end lost 0 bases, and 14 bases lay between the germline ends. The CDR3 protein is CASSTAGADSYEQYF. The CDR3 DNA is TGTGCCAGCAGCACAGCGGGCGCAGACTCCTACGAGCAGTACTTC.

This clone has just one count. The chain combines TRBV5-8 with TRBJ1-1, with TRBD1 identical over 8 bases. This CDR3 has 15 amino acids. Germline assignment: CDR1 SGHTS and CDR2 YDEGEE. J lost 1 base, V lost 3 bases, and 5 bases had no gene match. The CDR3 is CASSWRGTGNTEAFF. The CDR3 nucleotides are TGTGCCAGCAGCTGGAGGGGGACAGGGAACACTGAAGCTTTCTTT.

The chain carries TRBV7-2 and TRBJ1-1; 9 positions agree with TRBD1. CDR3 size: 13 residues. V shed 5 bases and J 11 bases; nucleotides not matched to a gene: 9. The germline V gene encodes CDR1 SGHTA and CDR2 FQGNSA. CDR3 bases: TGTGCCAGCAGCCGCAGGGACAGGGTTGCTGCTTTCTTT. It codes for CASSRRDRVAAFF.

This chain connects TRBV6-1 to TRBJ1-1; D is unresolved. This CDR3 has 14 amino acids. The V gene's germline CDR1 is MNHNS and CDR2 SASEGT. V was cut by 3 bases and J by 1 base, with 9 bases left in between. This chain's CDR3 is CASSDGQPNTEAFF. CDR3 in DNA: TGTGCCAGCAGTGACGGCCAGCCGAACACTGAAGCTTTCTTT.

This rearrangement joins TRBV6-1 to TRBJ2-1, with D unclear. V was shortened by 2 bases and J by 8 bases, with 7 bases between the two germline ends. The CDR3 contains 12 residues. In germline, CDR1 is MNHNS, CDR2 SASEGT. The CDR3 is CASSETKYEQFF. Here the CDR3 DNA reads TGTGCCAGCAGTGAAACTAAATATGAGCAGTTCTTC.

This sequence joins TRBV5-1 and TRBJ2-7; D uncertain. Germline CDR1 is SGHRS and CDR2 is YFSETQ. V was pared by 0 bases and J by 4 bases, with 2 bases between. The CDR3 runs to 11 residues. The CDR3 region is CASSLEYEQYF. The CDR3 DNA is TGCGCCAGCAGCTTGGAATACGAGCAGTACTTC. The variable domain in full, completed from reference TRBV5-1 and TRBJ2-7, reads KAGVTQTPRYLIKTRGQQVTLSCSPISGHRSVSWYQQTPGQGLQFLFEYFSETQRNKGNFPGRFSGRQFSNSRSEMNVSTLELGDSALYLCASSLEYEQYFGPGTRLTVT.

This clone was recorded a few times. The J gene is TRBJ1-5, the V gene TRBV4-2; 10 bases match TRBD1. Germline V gene data show CDR1 as LGHNA and CDR2 as YNFKEQ. V trimming: 3 bases; J trimming: 6 bases; junction bases outside the gene matches: 14. The CDR3 is 18 amino acids. Here the CDR3 reads CASSHPDGTGAQGQPQHF. CDR3 DNA sequence: TGTGCCAGCAGCCACCCCGATGGGACAGGGGCTCAGGGTCAGCCCCAGCATTTT.

The CDR3 sequence: CASSLTAGGSVETQYF. The CDR3 DNA is TGCGCCAGCAGCTTGACAGCGGGAGGGTCGGTGGAGACCCAGTACTTC. The chain employs TRBV5-1 and TRBJ2-5; 10 bases align to TRBD2. The CDR3 covers 16 residues. The V segment lost 1 base and the J segment 5 bases; nucleotides outside the gene matches: 8. Germline V gene data show CDR1 as SGHRS and CDR2 as YFSETQ.

The rearrangement links TRBV5-1 to TRBJ2-1; possible D gene TRBD1, 5 bases. The germline V gene has CDR1 SGHRS and CDR2 YFSETQ. V was trimmed by 0 bases and J by 9 bases, leaving 13 bases between them. CDR3 size: 14 residues. As DNA, the CDR3 is TGCGCCAGCAGCTTGGAAGCAGGGTTAGGTGAGCAGTTCTTC. Translated, it gives CASSLEAGLGEQFF.

The chain joins TRBV7-3 to TRBJ2-1; D possibly corresponds to TRBD2 (6 bases). V was clipped by 5 bases and J by 7 bases, with 27 bases between them. The length of the CDR3 is 18 residues. CDR1 is SGHTA, CDR2 FQGTGA, per germline. The CDR3 reads CASSPTRDSGLRGNEQFF. CDR3 sequence (DNA): TGTGCCAGCAGCCCGACGCGGGACTCGGGTTTGCGAGGTAATGAGCAGTTCTTC. Based on the CDR3 plus reference TRBV7-3 and TRBJ2-1, the full variable domain is GAGVSQTPSNKVTEKGKYVELRCDPISGHTALYWYRQSLGQGPEFLIYFQGTGAADDSGLPNDRFFAVRPEGSVSTLKIQRTERGDSAVYLCASSPTRDSGLRGNEQFFGPGTRLTVL.

This chain uses TRBV24-1 with TRBJ2-6; D is ambiguous. The length of the CDR3 is 14 residues. V was shortened by 10 bases and J by 2 bases, with 11 bases between the two germline ends. Germline V lookup: CDR1 KGHDR, CDR2 SFDVKD. This CDR3 reads CATSTVTGANVLTF. CDR3 bases: TGTGCCACGAGCACAGTGACTGGGGCCAACGTCCTGACTTTC.

Only one count was recorded for this clone. This chain joins TRBV2 and TRBJ1-4; 11 positions match TRBD1. This CDR3 contains 13 residues. V lost 7 bases, J lost 8 bases, and 3 bases stayed unmatched. The germline V gene encodes CDR1 SNHLY and CDR2 FYNNEI. CDR3 region: CASTGTGGEKLFF. Written as DNA, the CDR3 is TGTGCCAGCACCGGGACAGGGGGAGAAAAACTGTTTTTT.

The V gene is TRBV5-4, the J gene TRBJ1-3; possible D gene TRBD1, 6 bases. Germline CDR1 and CDR2: SGHNT and YYREEE (reference sequence). V lost 0 bases and J 4 bases, leaving 14 bases between the germline ends. The CDR3 has 16 amino acids. The CDR3 nucleotides read TGTGCCAGCAGCTTGGCCCCGCCGGGGGCAGGAAACACCATATATTTT. Protein product: CASSLAPPGAGNTIYF. Full variable domain (outside the CDR3, taken from reference TRBV5-4 and TRBJ1-3): ETGVTQSPTHLIKTRGQQVTLRCSSQSGHNTVSWYQQALGQGPQFIFQYYREEENGRGNFPPRFSGLQFPNYSSELNVNALELDDSALYLCASSLAPPGAGNTIYFGEGSWLTVV.

The genes are TRBV7-6 and TRBJ1-4; D is ambiguous. CDR1 SGHVS and CDR2 FNYEAQ come from the germline V gene. This CDR3 contains 17 residues. V lost 1 base and J lost 1, with 13 bases in between. Here the CDR3 DNA reads TGTGCCAGCAGCTTAGTAATAGGCGGAGGAACTAATGAAAAACTGTTTTTT. Translating it yields CASSLVIGGGTNEKLFF.

The J gene is TRBJ2-2, the V gene TRBV5-4; D uncertain. Germline CDR1 SGHNT, CDR2 YYREEE (reference sequence). The CDR3 is made up of 13 amino acids. V lost 4 bases, J lost 5 bases, and 9 bases lay in between. The CDR3 reads CASSLQRTGELFF. Written as DNA, the CDR3 is TGTGCCAGCAGCCTGCAGAGGACCGGGGAGCTGTTTTTT.

The chain is built from TRBV19 and TRBJ1-1, with a tentative D call TRBD1 (6 bases). The germline V and J ends were trimmed by 9 bases and 2 bases, with 10 bases remaining between them. The CDR3 is 12 amino acids. The germline CDR1 and CDR2 sequences are LNHDA and SQIVND (reference sequence). This CDR3 reads CASRTANTEAFF. In nucleotides, the CDR3 is TGTGCCAGCCGGACAGCAAACACTGAAGCTTTCTTT. The variable domain in full, with the rest retrieved from reference TRBV19 and TRBJ1-1, is DGGITQSPKYLFRKEGQNVTLSCEQNLNHDAMYWYRQDPGQGLRLIYYSQIVNDFQKGDIAEGYSVSREKKESFPLTVTSAQKNPTAFYLCASRTANTEAFFGQGTRLTVV.

CDR3 protein: CASSVSPSTAFSYEQYF. In DNA form, the CDR3 reads TGTGCCAGCAGCGTATCCCCCTCAACGGCCTTCTCCTACGAGCAGTACTTC. The V gene is TRBV9, the J gene TRBJ2-7; D is unresolved. V lost 1 base to trimming and J lost 0 bases, with 17 bases between them. The CDR3 consists of 17 residues. Germline CDR1 reads SGDLS; CDR2 reads YYNGEE.